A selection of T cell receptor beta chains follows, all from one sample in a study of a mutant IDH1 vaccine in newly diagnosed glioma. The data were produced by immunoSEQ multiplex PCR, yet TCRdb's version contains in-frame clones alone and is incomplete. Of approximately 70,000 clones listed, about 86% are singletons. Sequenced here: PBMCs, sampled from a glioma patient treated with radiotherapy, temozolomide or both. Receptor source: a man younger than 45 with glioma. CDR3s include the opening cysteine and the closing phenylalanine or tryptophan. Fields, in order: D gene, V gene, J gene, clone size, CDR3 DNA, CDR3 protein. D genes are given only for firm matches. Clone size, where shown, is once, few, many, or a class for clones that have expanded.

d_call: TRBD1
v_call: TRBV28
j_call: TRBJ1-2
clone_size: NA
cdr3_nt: TGTGCCAGCAGTTTCATCCAGGGGGTTTGGCAAGGCTACACCTTC
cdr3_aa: CASSFIQGVWQGYTF

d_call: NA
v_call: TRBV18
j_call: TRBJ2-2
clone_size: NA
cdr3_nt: TGTGCCAGCTCACCACCAGGCAGATTCACCGGGGAGCTGTTTTTT
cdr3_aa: CASSPPGRFTGELFF

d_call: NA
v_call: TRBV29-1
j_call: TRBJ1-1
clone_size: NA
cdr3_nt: TGCAGCGTTGGGGCCAGGTGGGCGAACACTGAAGCTTTCTTT
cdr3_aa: CSVGARWANTEAFF

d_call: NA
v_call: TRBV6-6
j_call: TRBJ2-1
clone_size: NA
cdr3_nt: TGTGCCAGCACTTATCACAATGAGCAGTTCTTC
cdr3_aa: CASTYHNEQFF

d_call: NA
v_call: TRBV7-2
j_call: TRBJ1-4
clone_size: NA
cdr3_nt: TGTGCCAGCAGCTTAGGGTACGGGAAGAGGGGGGAAAAACTGTTTTTT
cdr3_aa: CASSLGYGKRGEKLFF

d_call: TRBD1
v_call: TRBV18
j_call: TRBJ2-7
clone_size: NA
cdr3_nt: TGTGCCAGCTCACGGGATGGGACAGTCGTCGGGCAGTACTTC
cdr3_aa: CASSRDGTVVGQYF

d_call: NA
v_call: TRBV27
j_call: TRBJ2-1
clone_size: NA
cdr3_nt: TGTGCCAGCAGCCACAACAGTTGGGCTTTCTACAATGAGCAGTTCTTC
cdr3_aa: CASSHNSWAFYNEQFF

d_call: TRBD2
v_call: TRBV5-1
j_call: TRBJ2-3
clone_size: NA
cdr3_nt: TGCGCCAGCAGACCGAACCTGGGACTAGCGGGAGGGAGTGGGGATACGCAGTATTTT
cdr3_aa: CASRPNLGLAGGSGDTQYF

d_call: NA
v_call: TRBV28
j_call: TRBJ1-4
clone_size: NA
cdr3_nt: TGTGCCAGCAGAGAGGGACGGATTAATGAAAAACTGTTTTTT
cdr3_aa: CASREGRINEKLFF

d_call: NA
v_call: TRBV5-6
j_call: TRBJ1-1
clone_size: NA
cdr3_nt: TGTGCCAGCAGGCTTGCATTGTCACGGGGGAACACTGAAGCTTTCTTT
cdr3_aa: CASRLALSRGNTEAFF

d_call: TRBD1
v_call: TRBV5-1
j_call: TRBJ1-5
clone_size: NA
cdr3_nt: TGCGCCAGCAGCCTGGGACAGGGAGTTCAGCCCCAGCATTTT
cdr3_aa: CASSLGQGVQPQHF

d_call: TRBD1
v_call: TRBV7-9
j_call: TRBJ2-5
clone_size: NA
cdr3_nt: TGTGCCAGCCGGGACAGGGGGATGAAAGAGACCCAGTACTTC
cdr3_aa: CASRDRGMKETQYF

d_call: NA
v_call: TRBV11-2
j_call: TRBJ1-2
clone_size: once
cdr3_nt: TGTGCCAGCAGCTTAGTCCCAGAGACCTATGGCTACACCTTC
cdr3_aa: CASSLVPETYGYTF

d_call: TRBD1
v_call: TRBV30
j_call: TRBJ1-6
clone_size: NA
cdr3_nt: TGTGCCTGGAGTTTCGGACAGGGGGTCAATTCACCCCTCCACTTT
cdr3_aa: CAWSFGQGVNSPLHF

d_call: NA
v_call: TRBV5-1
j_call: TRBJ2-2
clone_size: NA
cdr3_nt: TGCGCCAGCAGCTTGGCAGGGGAGCTGTTTTTT
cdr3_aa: CASSLAGELFF

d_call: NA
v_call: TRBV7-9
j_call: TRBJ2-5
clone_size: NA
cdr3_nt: TGTGCCAGCAGCCCCGGGTCCGGGCAACAAGAGACCCAGTACTTC
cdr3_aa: CASSPGSGQQETQYF

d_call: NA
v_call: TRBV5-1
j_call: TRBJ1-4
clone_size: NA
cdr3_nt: TGCGCCAGCAGGTCTCAGGGGTCAAACCGGGAGGAAAAACTGTTTTTT
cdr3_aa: CASRSQGSNREEKLFF

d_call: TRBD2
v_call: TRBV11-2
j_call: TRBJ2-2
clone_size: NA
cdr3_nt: TGTGCCAGCAGCTGGAGCGGGGTAACCGGGGAGCTGTTTTTT
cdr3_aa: CASSWSGVTGELFF

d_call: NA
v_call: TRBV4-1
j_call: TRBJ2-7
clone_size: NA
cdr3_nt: TGCGCCAGCAGCCAAGTTGCAAAGACAGGCGTAACCTACGAGCAGTACTTC
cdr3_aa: CASSQVAKTGVTYEQYF

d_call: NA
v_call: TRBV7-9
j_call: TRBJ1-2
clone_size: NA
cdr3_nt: TGTGCCAGCAGCTTCCTATCCCCTGCCGGGGTGGACTATGGCTACACCTTC
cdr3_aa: CASSFLSPAGVDYGYTF

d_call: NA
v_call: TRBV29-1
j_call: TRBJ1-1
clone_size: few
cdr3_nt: TGCAGCGTTGAAACGTTTGCTGCTAACTCTGAAGCTTTCTTT
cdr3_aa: CSVETFAANSEAFF

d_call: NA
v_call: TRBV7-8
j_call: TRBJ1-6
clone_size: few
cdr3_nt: TGTGCCAGCAGCTCCGATCCCAGGGGTTCGCCCCTCCACTTT
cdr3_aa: CASSSDPRGSPLHF

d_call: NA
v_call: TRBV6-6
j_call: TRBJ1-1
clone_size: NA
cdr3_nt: TGTGCCAGCAGCGTTGGTGAAGCTTTCTTT
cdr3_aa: CASSVGEAFF

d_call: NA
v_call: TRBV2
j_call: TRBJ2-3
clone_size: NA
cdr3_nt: TGTGCCAGCAGTGGGAGGACCACAGATACGCAGTATTTT
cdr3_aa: CASSGRTTDTQYF

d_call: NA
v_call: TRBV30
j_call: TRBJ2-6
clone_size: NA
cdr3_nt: TGTGCCTGGGCCGGACAGAGCTCTGGGGCCAACGTCCTGACTTTC
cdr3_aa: CAWAGQSSGANVLTF

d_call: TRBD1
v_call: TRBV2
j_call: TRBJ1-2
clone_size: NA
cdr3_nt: TGTGCCAGCAGTGGATCAGGGGGGGGTGGCTACACCTTC
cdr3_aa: CASSGSGGGGYTF

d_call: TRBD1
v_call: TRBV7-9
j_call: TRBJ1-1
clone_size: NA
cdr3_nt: TGTGCCAGCAGCTTACAGGGGGCGGACTGCTGGAGCACTGAAGCTTTCTTT
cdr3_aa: CASSLQGADCWSTEAFF

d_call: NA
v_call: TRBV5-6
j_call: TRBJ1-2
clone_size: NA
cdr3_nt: TGTGCCAGCAGTTTGACAGGCCCCAACTATGGCTACACCTTC
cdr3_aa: CASSLTGPNYGYTF

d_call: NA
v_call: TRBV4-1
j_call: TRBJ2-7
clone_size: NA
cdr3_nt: TGCGCCAGCAGCCAAGATGAGAATAAATCGGGGGAGCAGTACTTC
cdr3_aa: CASSQDENKSGEQYF

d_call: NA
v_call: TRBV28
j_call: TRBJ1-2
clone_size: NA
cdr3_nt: TGTGCCAGCAGTGCCTACCCCGGGACGTCCTATGGCTACACCTTC
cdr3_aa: CASSAYPGTSYGYTF

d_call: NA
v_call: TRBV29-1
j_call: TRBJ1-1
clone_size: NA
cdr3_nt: TGCAGCGTTGAAGATGGAGGCAGGGGATGGGGGACTGAAGCTTTCTTT
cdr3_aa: CSVEDGGRGWGTEAFF

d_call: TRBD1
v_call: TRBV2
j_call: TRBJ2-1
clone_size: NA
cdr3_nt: TGTGCCAGCAGGGGGGGACAGGGGAGGAATGAGCAGTTCTTC
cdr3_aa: CASRGGQGRNEQFF

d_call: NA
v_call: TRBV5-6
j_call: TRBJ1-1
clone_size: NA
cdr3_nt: TGTGCCAGCACGCAACTTCCAGGGTTCATGAACACTGAAGCTTTCTTT
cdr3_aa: CASTQLPGFMNTEAFF

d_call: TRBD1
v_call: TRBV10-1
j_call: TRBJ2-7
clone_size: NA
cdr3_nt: TGCGCCAGCAGTGAAGATACCGGGACAGGGCTCGACGAGCAGTACTTC
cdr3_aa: CASSEDTGTGLDEQYF

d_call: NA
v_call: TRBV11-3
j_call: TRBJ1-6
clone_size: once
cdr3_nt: TGTGCCAGCAGCTTAGGGCAGTCCAATTCACCCCTCCACTTT
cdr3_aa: CASSLGQSNSPLHF

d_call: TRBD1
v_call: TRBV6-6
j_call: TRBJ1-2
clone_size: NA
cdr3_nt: TGTGCCAGCAGGGGACAGGGAGAACACACCTTC
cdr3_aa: CASRGQGEHTF

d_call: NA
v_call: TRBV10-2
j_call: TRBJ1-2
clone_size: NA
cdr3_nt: TGCGCCAGCAGTGCGTCTTTGGGGAACCACTATGGCTACACCTTC
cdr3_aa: CASSASLGNHYGYTF

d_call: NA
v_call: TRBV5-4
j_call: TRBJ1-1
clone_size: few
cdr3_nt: TGTGCCAGCAGCTTGGACAGATCCATGAACACTGAAGCTTTCTTT
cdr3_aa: CASSLDRSMNTEAFF

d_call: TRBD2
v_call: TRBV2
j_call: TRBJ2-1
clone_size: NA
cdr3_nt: TGTGCCAGCAGTACGGGACTAGCGGGGACCTACAATGAGCAGTTCTTC
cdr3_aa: CASSTGLAGTYNEQFF

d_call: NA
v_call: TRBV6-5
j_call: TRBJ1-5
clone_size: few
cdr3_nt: TGTGCCAGCAGAAAGAGAGGGAGAGGGAATCAGCCCCAGCATTTT
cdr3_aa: CASRKRGRGNQPQHF

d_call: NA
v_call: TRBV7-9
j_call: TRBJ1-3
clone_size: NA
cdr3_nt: TGTGCCAGCAGCTTGCGACAGTCAGTCTCTGGAAACACCATATATTTT
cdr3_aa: CASSLRQSVSGNTIYF

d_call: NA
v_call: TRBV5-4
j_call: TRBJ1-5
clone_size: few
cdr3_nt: TGTGCCAGCAGCTTGGGGGGGAAAGATAGCAATCAGCCCCAGCATTTT
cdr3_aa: CASSLGGKDSNQPQHF

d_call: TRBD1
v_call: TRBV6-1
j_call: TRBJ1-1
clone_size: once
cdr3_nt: TGTGCCAGCAGAGAGGGACAGATGAACACTGAAGCTTTCTTT
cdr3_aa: CASREGQMNTEAFF

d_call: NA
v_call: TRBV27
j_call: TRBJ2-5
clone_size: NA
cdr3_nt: TGTGCCAGCAGTCATCCACAAGAGACCCAGTACTTC
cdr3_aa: CASSHPQETQYF

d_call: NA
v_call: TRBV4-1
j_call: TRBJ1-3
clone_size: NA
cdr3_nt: TGCGCCAGCAGCCAAGATCAACTGTCTTACTCTGGAAACACCATATATTTT
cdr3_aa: CASSQDQLSYSGNTIYF

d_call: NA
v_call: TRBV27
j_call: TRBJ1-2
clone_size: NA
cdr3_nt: TGTGCCAGCAGTTCCGATCCGGCTAACTATGGCTACACCTTC
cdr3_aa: CASSSDPANYGYTF

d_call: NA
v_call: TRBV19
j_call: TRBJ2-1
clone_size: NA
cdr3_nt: TGTGCCAGTAGTATAGGGGACTTGTCACCCTACAATGAGCAGTTCTTC
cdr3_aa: CASSIGDLSPYNEQFF

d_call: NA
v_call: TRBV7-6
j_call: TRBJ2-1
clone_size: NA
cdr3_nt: TGTGCCAGCAGCCGCGGCAATGAGCAGTTCTTC
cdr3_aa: CASSRGNEQFF

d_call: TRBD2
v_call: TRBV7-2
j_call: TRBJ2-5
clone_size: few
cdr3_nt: TGTGCCAGCAGCTTCGTCACCTTACTAGCGGGGAACCAAGAGACCCAGTACTTC
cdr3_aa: CASSFVTLLAGNQETQYF

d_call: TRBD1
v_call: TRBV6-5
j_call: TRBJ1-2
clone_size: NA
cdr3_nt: TGTGCCAGCAGTTTTACTTCCGGGACAGGGGGTTATGGCTACACCTTC
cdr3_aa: CASSFTSGTGGYGYTF

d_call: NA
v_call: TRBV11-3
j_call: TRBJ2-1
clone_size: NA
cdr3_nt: TGTGCCAGCAGCTTAGGTGGCTCCTACAATGAGCAGTTCTTC
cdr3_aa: CASSLGGSYNEQFF

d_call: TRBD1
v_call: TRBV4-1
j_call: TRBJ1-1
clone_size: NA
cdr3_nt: TGCGCCAGCAGCCAAGGCCTGAACAGGGGGCTGAACACTGAAGCTTTCTTT
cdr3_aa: CASSQGLNRGLNTEAFF

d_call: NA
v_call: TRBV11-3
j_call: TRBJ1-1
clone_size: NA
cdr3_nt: TGTGCCAGCAGCGCCGGAGATTACACTGAAGCTTTCTTT
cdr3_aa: CASSAGDYTEAFF

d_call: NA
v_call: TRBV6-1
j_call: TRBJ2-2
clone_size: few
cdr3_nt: TGTGCCAGCAGTGAAACAGGGATGGCCGGGGAGCTGTTTTTT
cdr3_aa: CASSETGMAGELFF

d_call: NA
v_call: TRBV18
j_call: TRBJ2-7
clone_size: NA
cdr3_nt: TGTGCCAGCTCACCACCGTCGGCCAGAGCCTACGAGCAGTACTTC
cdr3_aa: CASSPPSARAYEQYF

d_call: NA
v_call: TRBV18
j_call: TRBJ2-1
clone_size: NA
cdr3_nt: TGTGCCAGCTCACCACCTACCTACATTTATGATGAGCAGTTCTTC
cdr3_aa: CASSPPTYIYDEQFF

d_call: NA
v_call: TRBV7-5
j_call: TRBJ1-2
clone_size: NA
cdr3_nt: TGTGTCAGAAGCTTAGCGGTGCAACATAGGTTATATCGTTATGGCTACACCTTC
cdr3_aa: CVRSLAVQHRLYRYGYTF

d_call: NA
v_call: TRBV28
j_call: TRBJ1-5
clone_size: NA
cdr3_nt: TGTGCCAGCAACACTTACACCTTTTTCCCAGAGCCCCAGCATTTT
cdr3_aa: CASNTYTFFPEPQHF